The rows below give T cell receptor beta chains drawn from one sample of a study of T-cell reconstitution after alpha-beta-depleted transplantation in children. TCRdb re-called the PCR reads through MiXCR, storing one row per CDR3 protein. The data contain hundreds of thousands of distinct CDR3 sequences, 10% to 15% of them singletons. Here the sequenced sample was PBMCs, taken before TCRalphabeta/CD19-depleted stem cell transplant. The receptors here all came from a girl aged 2 to 9 with congenital amegakaryocytic thrombocytopenia, due to receive a stem cell transplant. The CDR3 runs from the conserved cysteine through the conserved F or W. The D gene is left open where the match is weak. Clone size is given for some rows only: seen once, a few or many times, or a class if the clone is expanded.

TRBJ2-7 | - | TRBV29-1 | - | TGCAGCGTCGCCGTTTCTAACGGGCCACGGGGATACGAGCAGTACTTC | CSVAVSNGPRGYEQYF
TRBJ2-2 | - | TRBV27 | few | TGTGCCAGCACCCTAGCGCCCACCGGGGAGCTGTTTTTT | CASTLAPTGELFF
TRBJ1-5 | - | TRBV20-1 | many | TGCAGTGCTAGGCCGGACACCAATCAGCCCCAGCATTTT | CSARPDTNQPQHF
TRBJ2-7 | TRBD2 | TRBV10-3 | many | TGTGCCATCAGTGACGAAGCGGGAGGTTATAACGAGCAGTACTTC | CAISDEAGGYNEQYF
TRBJ2-5 | - | TRBV5-6 | - | TGTGCCAGCATCGTAAGGGGGACGGAAGAGACCCAGTACTTC | CASIVRGTEETQYF
TRBJ2-1 | TRBD2 | TRBV5-1 | many | TGCGCCAGCAGCTTTCGAGCGGGAGCGGATGAGCAGTTCTTC | CASSFRAGADEQFF
TRBJ2-2 | - | TRBV20-1 | many | TGCAGTGCTAGAGATGGTGGGATCGTAACCGGGGAGCTGTTTTTT | CSARDGGIVTGELFF
TRBJ2-7 | - | TRBV24-1 | - | TGTGCCACCAGTGATCTATTGGTTCCGACGCAGTACTTC | CATSDLLVPTQYF
TRBJ2-7 | - | TRBV21-1 | many | TGTGCCAGCCGGATGATGAACTACGAGCAGTACTTC | CASRMMNYEQYF
TRBJ2-3 | TRBD1 | TRBV5-1 | many | TGCGCCAGCAGCTTTCCAAATCCGGGACAGGTGGGGGTGAGCACAGATACGCAGTATTTT | CASSFPNPGQVGVSTDTQYF
TRBJ2-1 | - | TRBV27 | - | TGTGCCAGCAGCCCTCGTTGGGCTCTTTACAATGAGCAGTTCTTC | CASSPRWALYNEQFF
TRBJ1-4 | - | TRBV30 | - | TGTGCCTGGAGTGTGGGTCGATCCGCCGGTGAAAAACTGTTTTTT | CAWSVGRSAGEKLFF
TRBJ2-7 | - | TRBV30 | few | TGTGCCTGGAGTGTACTAATGGGAGCGCGCGAGCAGTACTTC | CAWSVLMGAREQYF
TRBJ2-1 | - | TRBV20-1 | - | TGCAGTGCTAGCGGTCACAATGAGCAGTTCTTC | CSASGHNEQFF
TRBJ2-4 | - | TRBV24-1 | once | TGTGCCACCAGTGATTTGCTGAACATTCAGTACTTC | CATSDLLNIQYF
TRBJ2-3 | - | TRBV11-2 | - | TGTGCCAGCAGCCGAAAGGGGGGGGGCTCCCGGACAGATACGCAGTATTTT | CASSRKGGGSRTDTQYF
TRBJ2-7 | TRBD2 | TRBV14 | many | TGTGCCAGCAGCCAGTCTAGCGGCTCCTACGAGCAGTACTTC | CASSQSSGSYEQYF
TRBJ1-3 | - | TRBV24-1 | - | TGTGCCACCAGTGCAGGCGAGATCTCTGGAAACACCATATATTTT | CATSAGEISGNTIYF
TRBJ2-3 | TRBD2 | TRBV12-3/TRBV12-4 | - | TGTGCCAGCAGTAACGGACTAGCGGTGTGGACAGATACGCAGTATTTT | CASSNGLAVWTDTQYF
TRBJ2-1 | - | TRBV5-1 | many | TGCGCCAGCAGCCCATTCCTGAGCAACAATGAGCAGTTCTTC | CASSPFLSNNEQFF
TRBJ2-1 | - | TRBV29-1 | - | TGCAGCGTTGCCCTATTCCTCGCTGAGCAGTTCTTC | CSVALFLAEQFF
TRBJ2-4 | TRBD2 | TRBV5-1 | many | TGCGCCAGCAGCTTAACTAGCGGGAGTGGGAAAGGCATTCAGTACTTC | CASSLTSGSGKGIQYF
TRBJ2-1 | TRBD2 | TRBV29-1 | many | TGCAGCGTTGAAGATCTGGAACTAGCGGGAGTTGTTAATGAGCAGTTCTTC | CSVEDLELAGVVNEQFF
TRBJ2-7 | - | TRBV5-1 | few | TGCGCCAGCAGCTTCTTCCCCGCCTACGAGCAGTACTTC | CASSFFPAYEQYF
TRBJ1-5 | - | TRBV7-8 | - | TGTGCCAGCAGCCAATACACCGATAGCAATCAGCCCCAGCATTTT | CASSQYTDSNQPQHF
TRBJ2-1 | - | TRBV20-1 | - | TGCAGTGCTAGAGATCCACAGCGACGGACCAATGAGCAGTTCTTC | CSARDPQRRTNEQFF
TRBJ2-1 | - | TRBV6-1 | - | TGTGCCAGCAACCTTGAAGGGCTCATCTACAATGAGCAGTTCTTC | CASNLEGLIYNEQFF
TRBJ2-1 | - | TRBV7-2 | - | TGTGCCAGCAGCTTAGTGCGTCTACCAGGTGAGCAGTTCTTC | CASSLVRLPGEQFF
TRBJ1-2 | TRBD1 | TRBV28 | few | TGTGCCAGCAGTTCGACAGGGCGGCACTTC | CASSSTGRHF
TRBJ2-7 | - | TRBV29-1 | many | TGCAGCGTTTCTCCTCCCTACGAGCAGTACTTC | CSVSPPYEQYF
TRBJ2-1 | - | TRBV29-1 | many | TGCAGCGCTGAATACAATGAGCAGTTCTTC | CSAEYNEQFF
TRBJ2-7 | - | TRBV20-1 | - | TGCAGTGCTAAGGTTTCGCGGGGGCGAATCTCCCCGACCTACGAGCAGTACTTC | CSAKVSRGRISPTYEQYF
TRBJ1-2 | - | TRBV10-3 | many | TGTGCCATCAGTGGCGTCTCCTATGGCTACACCTTC | CAISGVSYGYTF
TRBJ2-5 | - | TRBV4-2 | few | TGTGCCAGCAGCCAAGATGATTCCGGGGGCAGAGAGACCCAGTACTTC | CASSQDDSGGRETQYF
TRBJ2-6 | - | TRBV12-3/TRBV12-4 | - | TGTGCCAGCAGTCAGGGGATAGGGGCCAACGTCCTGACTTTC | CASSQGIGANVLTF
TRBJ2-1 | - | TRBV24-1 | many | TGTGCCACCAGTGCCGGACTATACAATGAGCAGTTCTTC | CATSAGLYNEQFF
TRBJ1-4 | TRBD1 | TRBV20-1 | many | TGCAGTGCTCCAGGACAGGGGGCGGGTGAAAAACTGTTTTTT | CSAPGQGAGEKLFF
TRBJ1-6 | - | TRBV10-3 | many | TGTGCCATCAGTGACAGCCCGATGTATAATTCACCCCTCCACTTT | CAISDSPMYNSPLHF
TRBJ2-7 | TRBD1 | TRBV4-1 | few | TGCGCCAGCAGCTCCTATACTGGGACAGCTACCTACGAGCAGTACTTC | CASSSYTGTATYEQYF
TRBJ2-2 | TRBD1 | TRBV12-3/TRBV12-4 | - | TGTGCCAGCAGTAGAGAGAAACAGGGGGCCCAAACCGGGGAGCTGTTTTTT | CASSREKQGAQTGELFF
TRBJ2-7 | - | TRBV29-1 | many | TGCAGCGCCCTACTCAGCTACGAGCAGTACTTC | CSALLSYEQYF
TRBJ2-3 | - | TRBV7-3 | few | TGTGCCAGCAGCTTAATCCAGCCAGATACGCAGTATTTT | CASSLIQPDTQYF
TRBJ1-4 | - | TRBV7-9 | - | TGTGCCAGCAGCTTAGCTGGTGGGGGAAATGAAAAACTGTTTTTT | CASSLAGGGNEKLFF
TRBJ2-2 | - | TRBV29-1 | - | TGCAGCGTTGAAGATCCCCAAACCGGGGAGCTGTTTTTT | CSVEDPQTGELFF
TRBJ2-3 | - | TRBV20-1 | - | TGCAGTGCTTCCGGAGGGCCCGGGGATACGCAGTATTTT | CSASGGPGDTQYF
TRBJ2-7 | - | TRBV5-1 | many | TGTGCCAGCAGCTTAGTCAGTTCCTACGAGCAGTACTTC | CASSLVSSYEQYF
TRBJ1-1 | - | TRBV5-1 | few | TGCGCCAGCAGCTTACCGACCAGGGGTTTGGCTGAAGCTTTCTTT | CASSLPTRGLAEAFF
TRBJ2-1 | - | TRBV19 | few | TGTGCCAGTAGACCAAGGGAACAGGGATCGGGGAATGAGCAGTTCTTC | CASRPREQGSGNEQFF
TRBJ2-7 | - | TRBV20-1 | many | TGCAGTGCTAGTCACAGAGCCTACGAGCAGTACTTC | CSASHRAYEQYF
TRBJ2-7 | TRBD1 | TRBV20-1 | few | TGCTGTGCTAGGACACGGGACAGGGGTAAACCCTACGAGCAGTACTTC | CCARTRDRGKPYEQYF
TRBJ1-1 | TRBD1 | TRBV6-5 | many | TGTGCCAGCAGTTACTCCAGGACAGGGGCCACTGAAGCTTTCTTT | CASSYSRTGATEAFF